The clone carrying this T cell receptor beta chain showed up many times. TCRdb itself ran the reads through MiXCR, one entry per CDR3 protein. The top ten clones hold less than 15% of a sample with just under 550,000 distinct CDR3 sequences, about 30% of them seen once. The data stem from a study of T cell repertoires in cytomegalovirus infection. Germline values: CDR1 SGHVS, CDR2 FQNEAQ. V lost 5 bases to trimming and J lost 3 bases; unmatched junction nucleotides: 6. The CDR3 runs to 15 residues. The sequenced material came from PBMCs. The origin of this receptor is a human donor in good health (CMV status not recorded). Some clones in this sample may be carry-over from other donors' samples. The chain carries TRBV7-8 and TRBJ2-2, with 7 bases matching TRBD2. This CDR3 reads CASSPGTTDTGELFF. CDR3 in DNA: TGTGCCAGCAGCCCCGGGACTACCGACACCGGGGAGCTGTTTTTT.